Listed below are T cell receptor beta chains from one sample, sequenced in a study of cytomegalovirus exposure and HLA in healthy donors. Measured with immunoSEQ multiplex PCR; TCRdb has only the in-frame clones, and not every one. There are 65,000 to 100,000 clones in the sample; roughly 83% occur only once, and around 15% lies in the top ten. The specimen was PBMCs. All receptors come from a woman between 35 and 50 years old in good health and CMV-seropositive. Both conserved end residues are part of each CDR3. D genes are given only for firm matches. Rows give clone size only sometimes, using once, few, many, or a class for an expanded clone.

.	.	TRBV28	TRBJ2-1	CASTPPQGPTSNEQFF	TGTGCCAGCACCCCGCCCCAGGGCCCGACTTCTAATGAGCAGTTCTTC
.	TRBD1	TRBV27	TRBJ1-5	CASSRDRGTDTQHF	TGTGCCAGCAGCCGGGACAGGGGCACAGATACGCAGCATTTT
.	.	TRBV19	TRBJ1-4	CASRTDRWEKLFF	TGTGCCAGTAGGACTGACAGGTGGGAAAAACTGTTTTTT
.	.	TRBV28	TRBJ1-1	CASSLLESNTEAFF	TGTGCCAGCAGTTTATTGGAGAGTAACACTGAAGCTTTCTTT
.	.	TRBV7-2	TRBJ2-6	CASEPGVANVLTF	TGTGCCAGCGAACCAGGGGTGGCCAACGTCCTGACTTTC
few	.	TRBV5-1	TRBJ2-7	CASSPSYEQYF	TGCGCCAGCAGCCCTTCCTACGAGCAGTACTTC
.	TRBD1	TRBV5-8	TRBJ1-1	CASSWTGSEAFF	TGTGCCAGCAGCTGGACAGGGTCTGAAGCTTTCTTT
.	.	TRBV28	TRBJ1-4	CASSPSRPTDEKLFF	TGTGCCAGCAGCCCTTCCCGGCCTACAGATGAAAAACTGTTTTTT
once	.	TRBV7-2	TRBJ2-5	CASSSPGNQETQYF	TGTGCCAGCAGCTCCCCGGGGAACCAAGAGACCCAGTACTTC
.	.	TRBV19	TRBJ2-3	CASTRRAGTSTDTQYF	TGTGCCAGTACAAGGAGGGCGGGGACTAGCACAGATACGCAGTATTTT
once	TRBD2	TRBV7-7	TRBJ2-1	CASSPGLAGINEQFF	TGTGCTAGCAGCCCTGGACTAGCGGGAATTAATGAGCAGTTCTTC
.	.	TRBV19	TRBJ1-1	CASSTREAEAFF	TGTGCCAGTAGTACGCGGGAGGCTGAAGCTTTCTTT
.	.	TRBV7-8	TRBJ2-1	CASSRGGYYNEQFF	TGTGCCAGCAGCCGAGGGGGATACTACAATGAGCAGTTCTTC
.	.	TRBV18	TRBJ1-2	CASSPMELGDGYTF	TGTGCCAGCTCACCAATGGAGCTAGGGGATGGCTACACCTTC
.	.	TRBV6-5	TRBJ2-2	CASSYGGGSGELFF	TGTGCCAGCAGTTACGGCGGTGGGAGCGGGGAGCTGTTTTTT